This T cell receptor beta chain is from a study of vaccination effects on CD4 cells after COVID-19. The germline V gene encodes CDR1 SGHDN and CDR2 FVKESK. The CDR3 length is 16 residues. Losses at the gene ends were 3 bases for V and 4 bases for J; bases not matched to a gene: 11. Using immunoSEQ multiplex PCR, the repertoire was profiled, and TCRdb retains in-frame clones only, with some absent. The sample shows about 73,000 clones, roughly 74% of them seen only once. Ahead of sequencing, the ViraFEST assay grew antigen-specific CD4+ T cells using viral peptide pools. Once cultured for 10 days, the cells underwent separation to obtain CD4+ T cells. Neither prior SARS-CoV-2 infection nor positive nucleocapsid antibodies were present in the vaccine recipients. On this clone: What it recognizes is unknown.

The specimen was CD4+ T cells from PBMCs cultured with HCoV-NL63 spike peptides, collected before COVID-19 vaccination. The clonotype originates from a human donor who received a COVID-19 vaccine. The chain employs TRBV14 and TRBJ1-2, with 7 bases that match TRBD1. The CDR3 spells CASSQLRQGGGYGYTF. The CDR3 DNA is TGTGCCAGCAGCCAGCTTCGACAGGGAGGGGGCTATGGCTACACCTTC.